This T cell receptor (beta chain) was sequenced during a study of blood T cell repertoires in COVID-19. Study as a whole: Spain, Italy and the United States supplied samples that represented acute and convalescent COVID-19. T cells, B-cell-depleted T cells, or PBMCs provided the cDNA or gDNA that served as material.

Original processing notes: It was from reference gene primer amplification that nucleated cell counts were estimated. Clones were read by immunoSEQ multiplex PCR, and TCRdb kept only the in-frame ones, dropping some. Clonal size and the V and J genes are those of that table, whereas D and trimming came from the DNA. The sample has over 250,000 clones, around nine tenths seen once. This TCR derives from a man between 50 and 59 years old with acute or convalescent COVID-19. The source material was peripheral blood.

The CDR3, as DNA: TGTGCCAGCAGTTTCTCAAGGGGGGGATTCACAGATACGCAGTATTTT. This gives the protein CASSFSRGGFTDTQYF. The gene calls are TRBV27 and TRBJ2-3; D might be TRBD2 (7 bases). This CDR3 has 16 residues. Trimming took 3 bases from V and 2 from J, leaving 15 bases between them. CDR1 is MNHEY, CDR2 SMNVEV, per germline (reference sequence).